This T cell receptor beta chain is from a study of T cell responses to AZD1222 COVID-19 vaccine. Turning to this clone: Its antigen remains unidentified.

Study-wide findings and caveats: CD4 TCRs covered the whole spike, strongest at regions 160-218 and 743-854.

Clones were sequenced by immunoSEQ multiplex PCR, and TCRdb holds only the in-frame ones, with some missing. This sample yields tens of thousands of clones, of which 75% to 90% are seen a single time; around 15% belongs to the top ten. The trim removed 2 bases at V and 8 bases at J, leaving 14 bases unmatched. Germline CDR1 and CDR2: SGHAT and FQNNGV. The CDR3 extends over 17 amino acids. The sequences come from peripheral blood, collected 28 days after the second AZD1222 dose. The rearrangement links TRBV11-2 to TRBJ1-4, with 7 nucleotides matching TRBD1. The sequence was collected from an adult who received the AZD1222 COVID-19 vaccine. CDR3 sequence: CASSLTVTKDRAEKLFF. For the CDR3, the DNA is TGTGCCAGCAGCTTAACCGTGACAAAAGACAGGGCGGAAAAACTGTTTTTT.